This TCR beta chain comes out of a study of a mutant IDH1 vaccine in newly diagnosed glioma. From germline, CDR1 is SEHNR and CDR2 FQNEAQ (reference sequence). The CDR3 totals 16 residues. V lost 5 bases and J lost 1; bases outside the gene matches: 8. The time point denotes: week 35, safety follow-up. Every vaccination contained 300 ug of the mutant IDH1 20-mer peptide and was paired with topical imiquimod. Sequencing used immunoSEQ multiplex PCR; TCRdb keeps in-frame clones, though not all of them. The sample holds tens of thousands of clones, 80% to 90% seen once. Note on this clone: Its matching antigen is unknown.

The TCR sequence derives from a man aged 40-49 years with glioma. The sample in question was PBMCs, obtained from a glioma patient whose treatment included an IDH1 peptide vaccine. This chain links TRBV7-9 with TRBJ2-1; 7 bases line up with TRBD1. CDR3 nucleotides: TGTGCCAGCAGCCCTTGGACAGGTAGTTCCTACAATGAGCAGTTCTTC. It encodes CASSPWTGSSYNEQFF.